This TCR beta chain emerged from a study of T cell changes during pregnancy in multiple sclerosis. Germline CDR1 is MNHNS and CDR2 is SASEGT. V was clipped by 7 bases and J by 2 bases, with 15 bases between them. The CDR3 length is 15 residues. TCRdb's copy holds only in-frame clones and misses some; the assay was immunoSEQ multiplex PCR. The table records 60,000 to 70,000 clones, 91% of them present only once. The count of this clone is one. This TCR came from a female donor in good health, enrolled as a control in a pregnancy study. The sequencing used peripheral blood, collected in the third trimester of pregnancy. This chain uses TRBV6-1 with TRBJ2-1; no clear D gene. The CDR3 region is CASTSGQRTYNEQFF. CDR3 DNA sequence: TGTGCCAGCACGTCCGGCCAGCGAACCTACAATGAGCAGTTCTTC.